Listed here is a single T cell receptor (beta chain). Trimming removed 0 bases from V and 4 bases from J, with 12 bases in between. Germline lookup yields CDR1 MGHRA and CDR2 YSYEKL. The CDR3 spans 15 residues. This record comes from a study of siplizumab effects on memory and regulatory T cells. The data were produced by immunoSEQ multiplex PCR, yet TCRdb's version contains in-frame clones alone and is incomplete. The table has roughly 100,000 clones, under 95% seen once. The specimen was CD4+ T cells sorted from blood. The sequence was obtained from a human donor in good health. The chain combines TRBV4-1 with TRBJ1-2; D perhaps matches TRBD1 (6 bases). The CDR3 coding sequence is TGCGCCAGCAGCCAAGAGGGGGGAGGGGGCTATGGCTACACCTTC. Protein sequence: CASSQEGGGGYGYTF.